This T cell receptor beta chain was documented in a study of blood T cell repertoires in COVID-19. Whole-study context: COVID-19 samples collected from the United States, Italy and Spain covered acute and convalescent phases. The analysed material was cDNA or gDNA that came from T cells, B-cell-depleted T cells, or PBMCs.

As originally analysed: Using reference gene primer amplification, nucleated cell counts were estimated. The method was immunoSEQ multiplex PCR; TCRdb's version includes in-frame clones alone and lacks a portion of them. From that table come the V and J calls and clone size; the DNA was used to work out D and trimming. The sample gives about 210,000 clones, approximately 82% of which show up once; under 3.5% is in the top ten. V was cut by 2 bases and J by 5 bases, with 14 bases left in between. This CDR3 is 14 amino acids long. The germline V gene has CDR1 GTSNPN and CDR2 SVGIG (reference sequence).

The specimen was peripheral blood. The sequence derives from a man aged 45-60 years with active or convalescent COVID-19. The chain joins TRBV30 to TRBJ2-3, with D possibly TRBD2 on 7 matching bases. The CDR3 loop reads CAWSWGGAKDTQYF. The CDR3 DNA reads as TGTGCCTGGAGTTGGGGGGGGGCGAAAGATACGCAGTATTTT.